This is a list of T cell receptor beta chains from one sample in a study of blood T cell repertoires in COVID-19. This table comes from immunoSEQ multiplex PCR, and its TCRdb copy is limited to in-frame clones, with some not included. The data hold about 190,000 clones, with roughly four fifths observed a single time. Sequenced sample: peripheral blood. Receptors originate from a man aged 25 to 40 with active or convalescent COVID-19. CDR3s include the opening cysteine and the closing phenylalanine or tryptophan. Each record gives: D gene, J gene, clone size, V gene, CDR3 protein, CDR3 DNA. The D gene is left open where the match is weak. Clone size is not always given. Where it is, it says once, few, many or a class for expanded clones.

TRBD1	TRBJ2-5	.	TRBV5-1	CASSLEPDTGGAAETQYF	TGCGCCAGCAGCTTGGAACCTGATACAGGGGGAGCCGCGGAGACCCAGTACTTC
.	TRBJ1-1	.	TRBV5-1	CASSLEGATNMNTEAFF	TGCGCCAGCAGCTTGGAAGGGGCCACTAACATGAACACTGAAGCTTTCTTT
.	TRBJ2-2	.	TRBV9	CASSPRDILNTGELFF	TGTGCCAGCAGCCCCCGGGACATTTTAAACACCGGGGAGCTGTTTTTT
TRBD1	TRBJ1-4	.	TRBV5-4	CASSSMGQGAANEKLFF	TGTGCCAGCAGCTCTATGGGACAGGGGGCCGCTAATGAAAAACTGTTTTTT
TRBD2	TRBJ2-7	.	TRBV7-9	CASRPSGGSKYEQYF	TGTGCCAGCAGACCTAGCGGCGGTTCTAAGTACGAGCAGTACTTC
TRBD1	TRBJ2-1	.	TRBV27	CASSVQGAAYNEQFF	TGTGCCAGCAGTGTCCAGGGGGCGGCGTACAATGAGCAGTTCTTC
TRBD2	TRBJ2-3	.	TRBV9	CASSVAAGDLTDTQYF	TGTGCCAGCAGCGTAGCAGCGGGGGACCTCACAGATACGCAGTATTTT
.	TRBJ2-7	.	TRBV18	CASNLLGTHEQYF	TGTGCCAGCAACCTACTAGGCACCCACGAGCAGTACTTC
.	TRBJ1-1	.	TRBV9	CASSGSGDTEAFF	TGTGCCAGCAGCGGGTCAGGGGACACTGAAGCTTTCTTT
.	TRBJ1-5	.	TRBV7-8	CASSTLADSNQPQHF	TGTGCCAGCAGCACCCTTGCGGATAGCAATCAGCCCCAGCATTTT
.	TRBJ1-2	.	TRBV18	CASSPDSLSLLRYGYTF	TGTGCCAGCTCTCCCGACAGTCTCTCTCTTCTCCGCTATGGCTACACCTTC
TRBD1	TRBJ1-2	once	TRBV25-1	CASSESVFGQGAGGYTF	TGTGCCAGCAGTGAATCAGTCTTTGGACAGGGGGCAGGTGGCTACACCTTC
TRBD2	TRBJ2-3	.	TRBV30	CAWGTGLAADTQYF	TGTGCCTGGGGAACGGGACTAGCTGCAGATACGCAGTATTTT
.	TRBJ1-2	.	TRBV3-1/TRBV3-2	CASSQDPAGYGYTF	TGTGCCAGCAGCCAAGATCCGGCGGGCTATGGCTACACCTTC
TRBD1	TRBJ1-2	.	TRBV5-1	CASSLGTGTVGYTF	TGCGCCAGCAGCTTGGGCACAGGGACAGTAGGCTACACCTTC
.	TRBJ2-6	.	TRBV27	CASRSSSGANVLTF	TGTGCCAGCAGAAGTAGCTCTGGGGCCAACGTCCTGACTTTC
.	TRBJ2-7	.	TRBV19	CARSPNIQGGGYEQYF	TGTGCCAGGAGCCCGAACATCCAGGGTGGTGGCTACGAGCAGTACTTC
.	TRBJ1-1	.	TRBV4-1	CASRTGGGQVNTEAFF	TGCGCCAGCAGGACGGGAGGGGGGCAGGTGAACACTGAAGCTTTCTTT
.	TRBJ1-1	few	TRBV6-2/TRBV6-3	CASSLNREAFF	TGTGCCAGCAGTCTAAACAGGGAAGCTTTCTTT
.	TRBJ1-4	.	TRBV25-1	CATAAAGEANEKLFF	TGTGCCACCGCCGCCGCGGGGGAGGCTAATGAAAAACTGTTTTTT
TRBD1	TRBJ1-2	.	TRBV5-1	CASRPGTEGGYTF	TGCGCCAGCAGACCCGGGACAGAGGGAGGCTACACCTTC
TRBD2	TRBJ2-5	.	TRBV4-1	CASSRNAGERETQYF	TGCGCCAGCAGCCGCAACGCGGGGGAGAGAGAGACCCAGTACTTC
.	TRBJ1-2	.	TRBV30	CAWSRGNYGYTF	TGTGCCTGGAGTCGGGGTAACTATGGCTACACCTTC
TRBD2	TRBJ2-1	once	TRBV3-1/TRBV3-2	CASSLGRDYNEQFF	TGTGCCAGCAGCCTGGGGAGGGACTACAATGAGCAGTTCTTC
.	TRBJ2-1	.	TRBV5-1	CASSLGGGPTNEQFF	TGCGCCAGCAGCTTGGGCGGAGGGCCGACCAATGAGCAGTTCTTC
.	TRBJ1-6	.	TRBV30	CAWSGLNSPLHF	TGTGCCTGGAGTGGACTCAATTCACCCCTCCACTTT
.	TRBJ1-1	.	TRBV6-2/TRBV6-3	CASSRSTEVTEAFF	TGTGCCAGCAGTAGATCGACAGAGGTCACTGAAGCTTTCTTT
TRBD1	TRBJ1-2	.	TRBV10-3	CAISALAGGASGYGYTF	TGTGCCATCAGTGCTTTGGCAGGGGGCGCTTCGGGCTATGGCTACACCTTC
.	TRBJ1-5	.	TRBV2	CASSATGQPQHF	TGTGCCAGCAGTGCAACAGGTCAGCCCCAGCATTTT
.	TRBJ1-1	few	TRBV9	CASSVDSPGTEAFF	TGTGCCAGCAGCGTGGACAGCCCTGGAACTGAAGCTTTCTTT